The source of this TCR beta chain is a study of OX40 agonist ivuxolimab in advanced cancers. Study-level information: Age averaged around 59 years (range about 23 to 80), and 70% to 85% were male. Therapy given before enrollment (anti-PD-1, anti-PD-L1 or anti-CTLA-4) was allowed, and 40% to 50% had some.

The repertoire was sequenced with immunoSEQ multiplex PCR; TCRdb's copy has only in-frame clones and lacks some. The table lists some 60,000 clones, around 90% of them singletons. The V gene's germline CDR1 is MNHNY and CDR2 SVGAGI (reference sequence). The CDR3 is made up of 14 amino acids. V lost 2 bases and J lost 7; bases outside the gene matches: 7. Findings of the study overall: Low normalized T-cell clonal expansion also characterized some of the nonresponders.

A word on this clone: What it binds is unknown.

This material consisted of CD4+ or CD8+ T cells sorted from blood, taken in a trial of the OX40 agonist ivuxolimab. The chain couples TRBV6-6 to TRBJ2-7; 8 nucleotides line up with TRBD1. This clonotype was obtained from an adult with an advanced solid tumor such as melanoma, head and neck, liver or kidney cancer. The CDR3 DNA sequence: TGTGCCAGCAGTTACGCGTCAGGGGGCATGGAGCAGTACTTC. This gives the protein CASSYASGGMEQYF.